This T cell receptor beta chain was identified in a study of blood T cells in healthy people across ages. The CDR3 runs to 13 residues. V was pared by 8 bases and J by 2 bases, with 13 bases between. Per the germline V gene, CDR1 is MNHEY and CDR2 is SMNVEV (reference sequence). Primers used in a second PCR of about 7 to 11 cycles were a sample-barcoded 5' primer and a J-beta primer mix. TCRdb called the 5' RACE reads again in MiXCR, with one record for every CDR3 protein. The table has roughly 1.6 million distinct CDR3 sequences, roughly 32% seen once. The rearrangement links TRBV27 to TRBJ2-7; D perhaps matches TRBD2 (7 bases). The source is a woman in her 30s in good health. The sequencing sample was made of blood. The DNA for the CDR3 is TGTGCCAGCGGGGGGGGCAGAGCCTACGAGCAGTACTTC. The encoded protein is CASGGGRAYEQYF.